The entry below gives a single T cell receptor beta chain sequence along with its context. This specimen belongs to a study of control samples from healthy donors and cancer patients. The table came from immunoSEQ multiplex PCR; TCRdb's copy has only in-frame clones and leaves some out. The sample includes 45,000 to 60,000 clones, roughly 94% of them seen just once. With 3 bases removed from V and 10 bases from J, the gap between germline ends came to 24 bases. The CDR3 loop spans 16 amino acids. The germline gives CDR1 KGHSH, CDR2 LQKENI. The chain uses TRBV18 and TRBJ1-2; tentative D call: TRBD1 (5 bases). What was sequenced was blood. This TCR derives from a man aged 30 to 39 in good health. CDR3 coding DNA: TGTGCCAGCTCACCGGAATTACAGACAGCTACTCCTGACTACACCTTC. Translated, it gives CASSPELQTATPDYTF.